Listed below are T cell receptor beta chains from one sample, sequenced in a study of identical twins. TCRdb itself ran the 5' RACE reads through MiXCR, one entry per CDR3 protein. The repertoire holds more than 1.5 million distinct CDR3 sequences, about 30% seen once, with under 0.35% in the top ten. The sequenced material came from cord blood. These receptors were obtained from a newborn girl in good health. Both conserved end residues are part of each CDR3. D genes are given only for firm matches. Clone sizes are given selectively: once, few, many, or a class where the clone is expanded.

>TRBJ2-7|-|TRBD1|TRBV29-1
CSGERTGVWEQYF
TGCAGCGGCGAACGGACAGGGGTATGGGAGCAGTACTTC
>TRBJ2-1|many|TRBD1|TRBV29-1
CSARDRVGNEQFF
TGCAGCGCCCGGGACAGGGTTGGCAATGAGCAGTTCTTC
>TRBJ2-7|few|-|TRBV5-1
CASGTGLASEEQYF
TGCGCCAGCGGAACAGGGTTGGCATCGGAAGAGCAGTACTTC
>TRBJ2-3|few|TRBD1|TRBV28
CASSTPGQGRTDTQYF
TGTGCCAGCAGCACCCCCGGACAGGGGAGGACAGATACGCAGTATTTT
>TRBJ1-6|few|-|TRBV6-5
CASSYSSGASYNSPLHF
TGTGCCAGCAGTTACTCGAGTGGAGCCTCCTATAATTCACCCCTCCACTTT
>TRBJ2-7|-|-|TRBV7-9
CASSLETDYEQYF
TGTGCCAGCAGCTTGGAGACAGACTACGAGCAGTACTTC
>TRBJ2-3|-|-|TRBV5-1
CASSLIHRPTDTQYF
TGCGCCAGCAGCTTGATTCACAGACCCACAGATACGCAGTATTTT
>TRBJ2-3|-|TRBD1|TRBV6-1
CASSDRDRGTDTQYF
TGTGCCAGCAGTGATCGGGACAGGGGTACAGATACGCAGTATTTT
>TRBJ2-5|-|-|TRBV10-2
CASSSDLYETQYF
TGCGCCAGTTCCTCGGACTTGTATGAGACCCAGTACTTC
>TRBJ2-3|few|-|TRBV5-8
CASSFSLSDTQYF
TGTGCCAGCAGCTTTTCCCTTTCAGATACGCAGTATTTT
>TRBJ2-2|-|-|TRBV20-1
CSVSNPGAGELFF
TGCAGTGTCAGCAATCCGGGGGCCGGGGAGCTGTTTTTT
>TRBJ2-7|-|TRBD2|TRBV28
CASSLAAGGTYNEQYF
TGTGCCAGCAGTTTGGCGGCGGGAGGCACCTACAATGAGCAGTACTTC
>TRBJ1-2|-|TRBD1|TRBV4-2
CASSPHRGQNYGYTF
TGTGCCAGCAGCCCTCACAGGGGACAAAACTATGGCTACACCTTC
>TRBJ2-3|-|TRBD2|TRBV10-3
CAIQNLAGGNTQYF
TGTGCCATCCAGAATCTAGCGGGAGGTAATACGCAGTATTTT
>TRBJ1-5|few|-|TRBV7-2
CASSYRAGGQPQHF
TGTGCCAGCAGCTATAGGGCAGGCGGCCAGCCCCAGCATTTT
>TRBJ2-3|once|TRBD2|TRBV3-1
CASSLSSGLARSTDTQYF
TGTGCCAGCAGCTTGAGCTCGGGACTAGCCCGATCCACAGATACGCAGTATTTT
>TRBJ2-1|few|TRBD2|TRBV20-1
CSASGTSGSSSYNEQFF
TGCAGTGCTAGTGGGACTAGCGGATCGAGCTCCTACAATGAGCAGTTCTTC
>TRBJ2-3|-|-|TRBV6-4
CASSDSGLGLSQHTDTQYF
TGTGCCAGCAGTGACTCCGGGCTGGGACTTTCCCAACACACAGATACGCAGTATTTT
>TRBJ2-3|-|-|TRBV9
CASNGVAGDTQYF
TGTGCCAGCAATGGGGTGGCCGGAGATACGCAGTATTTT
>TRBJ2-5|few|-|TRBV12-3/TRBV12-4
CASSRGGVGVWYQETQYF
TGTGCCAGCTCCCGTGGCGGGGTAGGGGTTTGGTACCAAGAGACCCAGTACTTC
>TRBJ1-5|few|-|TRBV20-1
CSAKTGTLNQPQHF
TGCAGTGCCAAAACCGGGACCCTCAATCAGCCCCAGCATTTT
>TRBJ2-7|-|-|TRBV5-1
CASSFHGGSSYEQYF
TGCGCCAGCAGCTTTCACGGGGGAAGCTCCTACGAGCAGTACTTC
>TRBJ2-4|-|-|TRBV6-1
CASSPWKDVAKNIQYF
TGTGCCAGCAGTCCCTGGAAGGACGTAGCCAAAAACATTCAGTACTTC
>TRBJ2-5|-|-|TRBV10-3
CAISDKGPETQYF
TGTGCCATCAGTGATAAGGGGCCGGAGACCCAGTACTTC
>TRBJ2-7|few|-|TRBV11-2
CASSLPPGRDRFYEQYF
TGTGCCAGCAGCCTACCCCCAGGCAGGGATCGTTTCTACGAGCAGTACTTC
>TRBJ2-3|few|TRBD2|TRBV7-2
CASKAGAGADTQYF
TGTGCCAGCAAAGCGGGGGCGGGAGCAGATACGCAGTATTTT
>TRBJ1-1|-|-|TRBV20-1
CSAYDSHTEAFF
TGCAGTGCTTATGACTCACACACTGAAGCTTTCTTT
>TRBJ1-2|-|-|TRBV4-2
CASSPGPSGYSNYGYTF
TGTGCCAGCAGCCCAGGGCCCTCGGGTTACTCTAACTATGGCTACACCTTC
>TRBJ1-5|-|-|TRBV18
CASSRGDQPQHF
TGTGCCAGCTCACGGGGGGATCAGCCCCAGCATTTT